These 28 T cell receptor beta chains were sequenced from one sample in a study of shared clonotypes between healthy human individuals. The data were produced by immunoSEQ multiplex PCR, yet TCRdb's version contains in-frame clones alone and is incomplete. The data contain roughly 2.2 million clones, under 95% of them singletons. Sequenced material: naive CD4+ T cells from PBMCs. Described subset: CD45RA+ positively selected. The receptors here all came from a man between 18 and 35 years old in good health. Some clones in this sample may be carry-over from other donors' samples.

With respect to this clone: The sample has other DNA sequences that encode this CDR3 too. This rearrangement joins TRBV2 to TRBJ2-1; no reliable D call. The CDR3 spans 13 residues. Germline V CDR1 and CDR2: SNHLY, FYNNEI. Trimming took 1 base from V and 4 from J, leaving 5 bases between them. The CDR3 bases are TGTGCCAGCAGTGAAGGGGCGTACAATGAGCAGTTCTTC. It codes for CASSEGAYNEQFF.

CDR3 sequence: CASSLTGDSGNTIYF. The CDR3 DNA reads as TGTGCCAGCAGTTTAACAGGTGACTCTGGAAACACCATATATTTT. The J gene is TRBJ1-3, the V gene TRBV28; D perhaps matches TRBD1 (5 bases). Trimming removed 2 bases from V and 0 bases from J, with 8 bases in between. Germline V gives CDR1 MDHEN, CDR2 SYDVKM. This CDR3 is 15 amino acids long.

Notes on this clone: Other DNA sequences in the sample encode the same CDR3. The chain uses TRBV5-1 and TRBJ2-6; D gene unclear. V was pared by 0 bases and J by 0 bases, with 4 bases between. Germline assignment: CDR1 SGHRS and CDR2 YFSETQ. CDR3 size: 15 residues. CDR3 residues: CASSLGVSGANVLTF. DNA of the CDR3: TGCGCCAGCAGCTTGGGGGTCTCTGGGGCCAACGTCCTGACTTTC.

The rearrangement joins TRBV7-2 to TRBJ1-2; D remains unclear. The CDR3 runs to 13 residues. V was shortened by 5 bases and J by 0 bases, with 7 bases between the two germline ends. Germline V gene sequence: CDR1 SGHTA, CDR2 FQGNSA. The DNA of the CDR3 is TGTGCCAGCAGCAGCGACGCTAACTATGGCTACACCTTC. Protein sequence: CASSSDANYGYTF.

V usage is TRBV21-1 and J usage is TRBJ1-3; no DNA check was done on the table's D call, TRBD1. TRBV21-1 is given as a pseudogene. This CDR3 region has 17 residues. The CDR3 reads CASSKESRTGAGNTIYF. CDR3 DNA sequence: TGTGCCAGCAGCAAGGAAAGTCGGACAGGGGCCGGAAACACCATATATTTT.

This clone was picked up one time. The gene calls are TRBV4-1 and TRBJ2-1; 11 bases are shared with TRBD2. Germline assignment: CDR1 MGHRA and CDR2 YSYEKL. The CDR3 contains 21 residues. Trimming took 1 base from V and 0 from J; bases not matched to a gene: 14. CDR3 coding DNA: TGCGCCAGCAGCCAAGGCCCTCCCGCTAGCGGGGGGTTTAGCTCCTACAATGAGCAGTTCTTC. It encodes CASSQGPPASGGFSSYNEQFF.

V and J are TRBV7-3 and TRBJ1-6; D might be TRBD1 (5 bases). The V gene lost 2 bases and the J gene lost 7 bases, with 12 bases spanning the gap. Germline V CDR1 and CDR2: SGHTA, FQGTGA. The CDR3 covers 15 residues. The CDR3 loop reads CASSLGAPENSPLHF. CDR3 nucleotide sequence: TGTGCCAGCAGCTTAGGGGCCCCGGAAAATTCACCCCTCCACTTT.

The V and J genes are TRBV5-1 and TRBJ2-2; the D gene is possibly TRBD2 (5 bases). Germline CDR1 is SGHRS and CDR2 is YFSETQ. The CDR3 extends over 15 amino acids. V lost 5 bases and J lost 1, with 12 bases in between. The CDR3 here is CASRADGKNTGELFF. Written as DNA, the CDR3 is TGCGCCAGCAGGGCTGACGGGAAGAACACCGGGGAGCTGTTTTTT. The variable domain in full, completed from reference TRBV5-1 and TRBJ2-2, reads KAGVTQTPRYLIKTRGQQVTLSCSPISGHRSVSWYQQTPGQGLQFLFEYFSETQRNKGNFPGRFSGRQFSNSRSEMNVSTLELGDSALYLCASRADGKNTGELFFGEGSRLTVL.

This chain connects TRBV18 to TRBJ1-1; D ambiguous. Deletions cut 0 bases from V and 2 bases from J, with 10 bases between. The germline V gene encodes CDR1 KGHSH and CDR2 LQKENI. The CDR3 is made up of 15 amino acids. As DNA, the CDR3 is TGTGCCAGCTCACCACCTGCACGGAGTAACACTGAAGCTTTCTTT. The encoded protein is CASSPPARSNTEAFF.

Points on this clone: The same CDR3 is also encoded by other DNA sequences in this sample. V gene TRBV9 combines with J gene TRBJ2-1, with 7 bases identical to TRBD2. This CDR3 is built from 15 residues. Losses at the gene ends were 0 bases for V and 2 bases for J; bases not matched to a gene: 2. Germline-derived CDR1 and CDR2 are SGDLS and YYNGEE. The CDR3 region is CASSVGAGTYNEQFF. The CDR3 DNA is TGTGCCAGCAGCGTAGGAGCGGGGACCTACAATGAGCAGTTCTTC.

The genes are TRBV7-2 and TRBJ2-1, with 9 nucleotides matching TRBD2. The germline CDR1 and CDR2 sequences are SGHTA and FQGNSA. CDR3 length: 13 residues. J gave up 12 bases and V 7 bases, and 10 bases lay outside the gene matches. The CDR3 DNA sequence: TGTGCCAGCACCACTGGGACTAGCAGTGGGCAGTTCTTC. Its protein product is CASTTGTSSGQFF. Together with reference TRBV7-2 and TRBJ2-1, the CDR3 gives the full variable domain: GAGVSQSPSNKVTEKGKDVELRCDPISGHTALYWYRQSLGQGLEFLIYFQGNSAPDKSGLPSDRFSAERTGGSVSTLTIQRTQQEDSAVYLCASTTGTSSGQFFGPGTRLTVL.

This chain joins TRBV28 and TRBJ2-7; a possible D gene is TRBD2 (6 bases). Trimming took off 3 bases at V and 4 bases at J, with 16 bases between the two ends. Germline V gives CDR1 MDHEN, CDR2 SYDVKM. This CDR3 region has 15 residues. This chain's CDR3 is CASSFGGTLPYEQYF. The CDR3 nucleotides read TGTGCCAGCAGTTTCGGGGGAACTCTCCCTTACGAGCAGTACTTC.

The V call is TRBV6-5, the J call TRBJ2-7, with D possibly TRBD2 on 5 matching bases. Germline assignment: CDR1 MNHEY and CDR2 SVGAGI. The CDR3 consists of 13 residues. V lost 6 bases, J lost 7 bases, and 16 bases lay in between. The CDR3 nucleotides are TGTGCCAGCAGCTCATACTGGGCGGGTGAGCAGTACTTC. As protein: CASSSYWAGEQYF.

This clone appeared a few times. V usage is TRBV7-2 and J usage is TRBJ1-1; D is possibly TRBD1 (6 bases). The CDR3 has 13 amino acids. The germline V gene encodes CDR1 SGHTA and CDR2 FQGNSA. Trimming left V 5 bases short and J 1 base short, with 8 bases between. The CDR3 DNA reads TGTGCCAGCAGCCGACAGGCGAACACTGAAGCTTTCTTT. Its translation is CASSRQANTEAFF.

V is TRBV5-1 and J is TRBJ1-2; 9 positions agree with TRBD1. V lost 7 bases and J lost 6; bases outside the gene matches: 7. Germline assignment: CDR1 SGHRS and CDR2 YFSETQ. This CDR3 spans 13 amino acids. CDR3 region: CASAYDRGNGYTF. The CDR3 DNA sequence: TGCGCCAGCGCCTACGACAGGGGGAATGGCTACACCTTC.

CDR3 coding DNA: TGTGCCAGCTCCCGTGGGGTGGCGGGAGCGATCATCTACGAGCAGTACTTC. Amino acid sequence: CASSRGVAGAIIYEQYF. The chain couples TRBV5-4 to TRBJ2-7, with 7 bases lining up with TRBD2. V shed 7 bases and J 3 bases; nucleotides not matched to a gene: 19. The CDR3 extends over 17 amino acids. CDR1 SGHNT and CDR2 YYREEE come from the germline V gene (reference sequence).

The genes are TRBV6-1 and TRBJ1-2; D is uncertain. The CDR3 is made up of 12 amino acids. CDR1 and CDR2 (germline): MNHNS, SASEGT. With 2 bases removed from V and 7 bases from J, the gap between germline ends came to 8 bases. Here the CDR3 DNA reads TGTGCCAGCAGTGAACGGGCGCTTGGCTACACCTTC. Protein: CASSERALGYTF.

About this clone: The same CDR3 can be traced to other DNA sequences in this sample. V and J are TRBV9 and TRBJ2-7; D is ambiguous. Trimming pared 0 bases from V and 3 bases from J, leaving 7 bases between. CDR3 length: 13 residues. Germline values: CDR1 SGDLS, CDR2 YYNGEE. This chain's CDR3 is CASSVGPDYEQYF. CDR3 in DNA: TGTGCCAGCAGCGTAGGACCGGACTACGAGCAGTACTTC. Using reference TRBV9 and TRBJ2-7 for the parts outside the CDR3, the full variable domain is DSGVTQTPKHLITATGQRVTLRCSPRSGDLSVYWYQQSLDQGLQFLIQYYNGEERAKGNILERFSAQQFPDLHSELNLSSLELGDSALYFCASSVGPDYEQYFGPGTRLTVT.

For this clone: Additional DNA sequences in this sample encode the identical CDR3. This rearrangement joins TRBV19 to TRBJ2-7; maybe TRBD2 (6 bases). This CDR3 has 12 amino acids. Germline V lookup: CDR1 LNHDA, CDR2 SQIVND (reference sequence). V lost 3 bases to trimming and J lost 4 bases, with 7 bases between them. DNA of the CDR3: TGTGCCAGTAGTATCGGGGGTTACGAGCAGTACTTC. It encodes CASSIGGYEQYF.

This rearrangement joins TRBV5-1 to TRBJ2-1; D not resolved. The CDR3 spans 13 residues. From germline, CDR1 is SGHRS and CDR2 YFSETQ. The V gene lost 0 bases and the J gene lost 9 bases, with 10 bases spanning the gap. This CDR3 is CASSLGVKGEQFF. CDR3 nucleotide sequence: TGCGCCAGCAGCTTGGGAGTCAAGGGTGAGCAGTTCTTC.

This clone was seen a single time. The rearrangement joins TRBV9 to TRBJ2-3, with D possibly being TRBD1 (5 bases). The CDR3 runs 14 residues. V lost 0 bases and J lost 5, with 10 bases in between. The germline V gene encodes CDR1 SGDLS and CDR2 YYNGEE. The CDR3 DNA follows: TGTGCCAGCAGCGTAGCTGTCAGGGAAGATACGCAGTATTTT. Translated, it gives CASSVAVREDTQYF.

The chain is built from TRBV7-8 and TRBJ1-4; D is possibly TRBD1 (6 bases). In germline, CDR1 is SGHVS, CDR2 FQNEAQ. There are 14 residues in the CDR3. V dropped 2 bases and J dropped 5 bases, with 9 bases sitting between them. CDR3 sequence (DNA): TGTGCCAGCAGCTTACAACAGGGAAATGAAAAACTGTTTTTT. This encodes CASSLQQGNEKLFF.

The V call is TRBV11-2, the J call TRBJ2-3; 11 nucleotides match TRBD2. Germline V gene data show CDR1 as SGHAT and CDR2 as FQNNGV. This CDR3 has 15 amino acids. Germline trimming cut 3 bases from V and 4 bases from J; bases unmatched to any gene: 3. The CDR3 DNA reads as TGTGCCAGCAGCTTCGTAGCGGGAGGGCCAGATACGCAGTATTTT. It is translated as CASSFVAGGPDTQYF.

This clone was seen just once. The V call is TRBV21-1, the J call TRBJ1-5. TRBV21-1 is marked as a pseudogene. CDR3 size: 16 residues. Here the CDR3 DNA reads TGTGCCAGCAGCAAAGTTGGGGGGCCAGGCAATCAGCCCCAGCATTTT. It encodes CASSKVGGPGNQPQHF.

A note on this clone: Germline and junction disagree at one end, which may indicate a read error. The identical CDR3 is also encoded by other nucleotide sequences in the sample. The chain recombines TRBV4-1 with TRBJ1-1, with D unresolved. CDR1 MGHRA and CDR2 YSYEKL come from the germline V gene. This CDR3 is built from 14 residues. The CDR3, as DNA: TGCGCCAGCAGCCAAGGACGAGAGAACACTGAAGCCTTCTTT. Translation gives CASSQGRENTEAFF.

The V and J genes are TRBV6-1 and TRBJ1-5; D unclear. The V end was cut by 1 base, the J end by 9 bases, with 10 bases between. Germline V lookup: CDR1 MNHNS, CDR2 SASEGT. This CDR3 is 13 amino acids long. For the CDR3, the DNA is TGTGCCAGCAGTGAAGTCCCCAGATCGCCCCAGCATTTT. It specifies CASSEVPRSPQHF.

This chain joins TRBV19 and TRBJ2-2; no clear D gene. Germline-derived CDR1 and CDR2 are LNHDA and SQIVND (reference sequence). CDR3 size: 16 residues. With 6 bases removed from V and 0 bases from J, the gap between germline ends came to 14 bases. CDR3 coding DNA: TGTGCCAGTAGCGCACGTAGGGATTCGAACACCGGGGAGCTGTTTTTT. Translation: CASSARRDSNTGELFF.

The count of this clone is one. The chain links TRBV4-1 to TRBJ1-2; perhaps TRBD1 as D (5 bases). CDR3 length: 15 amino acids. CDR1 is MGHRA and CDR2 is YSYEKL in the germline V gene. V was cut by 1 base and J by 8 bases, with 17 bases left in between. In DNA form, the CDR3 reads TGCGCCAGCAGCCAAGGGTCGGGGGGAGGTGAAGGCTACACCTTC. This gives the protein CASSQGSGGGEGYTF.